This T cell receptor (beta chain) originates from a study of prognosis after radiotherapy for stage I lung cancer. Genomic DNA was subjected to two-round multiplex PCR for amplification of TCR beta CDR3. Used in first-round PCR were primers specific to each TRBV and TRBJ gene. TCRdb independently ran MiXCR on the multiplex PCR reads; one entry per CDR3 protein. The sample has roughly 25,000 distinct CDR3 sequences, under 60% seen once. Germline V CDR1 and CDR2: LNHDA, SQIVND (reference sequence). This CDR3 comprises 17 residues. Trimming pared 4 bases from V and 6 bases from J, leaving 24 bases between.

The clonotype originates from a donor aged 50 or older with non-small cell lung cancer. The specimen was PBMCs, collected before or after stereotactic body radiation therapy (not recorded which). V and J are TRBV19 and TRBJ1-1, with a weak D call TRBD1 (6 bases). CDR3 sequence reads: CASSSTTRTAGVSEAFF. Written as DNA, the CDR3 is TGTGCCAGTAGTAGCACAACCAGGACAGCTGGGGTATCTGAAGCTTTCTTT. The full variable domain, with the rest looked up from reference TRBV19 and TRBJ1-1, is DGGITQSPKYLFRKEGQNVTLSCEQNLNHDAMYWYRQDPGQGLRLIYYSQIVNDFQKGDIAEGYSVSREKKESFPLTVTSAQKNPTAFYLCASSSTTRTAGVSEAFFGQGTRLTVV.